The text below deals with one TCR beta chain. This clonotype was seen repeatedly, ten times or more. Its antigen is currently not known. Per-base qualities were not stored, and no clone one base away is much larger. Sequencer: Illumina HiSeq 1500. The public reads were quality trimmed at Q25 with fastp and then assembled into clones with MiXCR by TCRdb, keeping productive beta chains. Rows merge per CDR3 protein into single entries with the most common DNA and genes. The sample profile shows roughly 230,000 distinct CDR3 sequences; 15% to 20% of them were found once. Less than 50% of the sample rests with the top ten. Compared with germline, V lacks 3 bases and J lacks 4 bases; bases without a gene match: 8. Counted from cysteine to phenylalanine, this CDR3 has 16 amino acids. The CDR3 DNA has 48 bases and is translated from base 1. The germline V gene yields MNHEY for CDR1 and SVGEGT for CDR2. These data are taken from a study of T cell repertoires in cytomegalovirus infection (dated by TCRdb to the late 2010s). In terms of the full investigation: The HLA type of each donor mattered for the analysis, because public TCR beta signatures pointed to carriage of CMV infection along with the matching HLA type. Findings and caveats that apply to the study as a whole: The ex vivo response was dominated by HLA-C-restricted CMV-specific TCR beta clonotypes, which also provided the single most frequent clonotype in two of eight donors. Carriers of CMV infection plus the relevant HLA type were discriminated by the cumulative frequency of public TCR beta family members in the study cohort and in an independent roughly 400-donor cohort.

The origin of this receptor is a human donor in good health (CMV status not recorded). Some clones in this sample may be carry-over from other donors' samples. The sequenced material came from CD8+ T cells from PBMCs. The chain links TRBV6-2 or TRBV6-3 with TRBJ2-1; 8 nucleotides in the junction match TRBD2. In nucleotide form, the sequence is TGTGCCAGCAGTTATCTAGAGGCGGGGGGTTACAATGAGCAGTTCTTC. Its product reads: CASSYLEAGGYNEQFF.